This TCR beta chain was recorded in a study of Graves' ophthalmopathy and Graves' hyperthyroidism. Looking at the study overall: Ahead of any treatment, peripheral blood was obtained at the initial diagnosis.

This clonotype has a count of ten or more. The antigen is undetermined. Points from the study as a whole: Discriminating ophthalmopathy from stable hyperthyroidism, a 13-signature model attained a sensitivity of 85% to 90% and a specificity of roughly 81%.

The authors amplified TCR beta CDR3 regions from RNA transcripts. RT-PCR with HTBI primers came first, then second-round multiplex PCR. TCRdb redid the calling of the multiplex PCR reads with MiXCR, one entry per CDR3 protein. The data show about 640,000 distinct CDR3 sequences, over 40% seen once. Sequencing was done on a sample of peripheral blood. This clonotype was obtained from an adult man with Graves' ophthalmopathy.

This CDR3 is CASSWDRVRYEQYF. CDR3 DNA sequence: TGTGCCAGCAGTTGGGACAGGGTAAGGTACGAGCAGTACTTC. The chain links TRBV2 to TRBJ2-7; 9 bases map to TRBD1. The CDR3 consists of 14 residues. The germline V gene has CDR1 SNHLY and CDR2 FYNNEI. The junction had 6 bases not matched to a gene; V was cut back by 5 bases and J by 4 bases.